This TCR beta chain was documented in a study of lymphopenia after photon versus proton radiotherapy. The CDR3 consists of 14 residues. J was trimmed by 1 base and V by 5 bases; bases with no gene match: 3. The germline gives CDR1 SGHTS, CDR2 YDEGEE. Sequencing was performed with immunoSEQ multiplex PCR; in TCRdb, only in-frame clones are kept and a portion is missing. The sample lists tens of thousands of clones, around four fifths seen once, with approximately 22% in the top ten. Regarding the study as a whole: Post-nadir diversity loss with photons came from oligoclonal expansion, particularly CD8+ Temra cells. Photon-treated patients lost naive T cells and TCR diversity; proton-treated stayed stable. Survival link was tested only in deceased patients; proton benefit remains a possibility. Larger post-nadir TCR diversity loss correlated inversely with survival in deceased patients.

As to this clone: Its antigen is as yet unknown.

The rearrangement links TRBV5-8 to TRBJ2-3; 8 bases line up with TRBD1. Sequences were derived from peripheral blood, sampled from a patient treated with proton-based radiotherapy. This TCR derives from a woman between 65 and 79 years old with pancreatic cancer. The CDR3 sequence: CASSADRGTDTQYF. In nucleotides, the CDR3 is TGTGCCAGCAGTGCGGACAGGGGCACAGATACGCAGTATTTT.